These T cell receptor beta chains were read from a single sample in a study of post-analysis software for immune sequencing data. MiXCR, applied by TCRdb to the PCR reads, yields one record per CDR3 protein. The data show 170,000 or so distinct CDR3 sequences, approximately 31% seen once. Sequences were obtained from blood. The receptors were gathered from a girl aged 5-17 years with multiple sclerosis. Both conserved end residues are part of each CDR3. A D gene is named only where the DNA matches it firmly. Rows may omit the clone size; those that give it use once, few, many or a size class.

D gene | J gene | V gene | clone size | CDR3 DNA | CDR3 protein
TRBD1 | TRBJ2-1 | TRBV5-1 | once | TGCGCCAGCAGCTCGGACAGGGGCCATGGTGAGCAGTTCTTC | CASSSDRGHGEQFF
TRBD1 | TRBJ2-5 | TRBV25-1 | many | TGTGCCAGCAGTGAGGGACAGGGAGGGAAGACCCAGTACTTC | CASSEGQGGKTQYF
NA | TRBJ1-1 | TRBV18 | NA | TGTGCCAGCTCACCTTCACAGCTCAACACTGAAGCTTTCTTT | CASSPSQLNTEAFF
NA | TRBJ2-1 | TRBV4-1 | many | TGCGCCAGCAGCCAAGACGAGGTAGAGCAGTTCTTC | CASSQDEVEQFF
TRBD2 | TRBJ2-1 | TRBV5-1 | many | TGCGCCAGCAGCCCTGGACTAGCGGGAGACGGATCCTACAATGAGCAGTTCTTC | CASSPGLAGDGSYNEQFF
TRBD2 | TRBJ2-5 | TRBV28 | NA | TGTGCCAGCAGTCCTCATAGCGGGGGCCCCCAAGAGACCCAGTACTTC | CASSPHSGGPQETQYF
TRBD1 | TRBJ2-1 | TRBV10-3 | many | TGTGCCACGGGACAGGGGGTATACAATGAGCAGTTCTTC | CATGQGVYNEQFF
NA | TRBJ1-1 | TRBV12-3/TRBV12-4 | few | TGTGCCAGCAGCCACACAGGGCTGAACACTGAAGCTTTCTTT | CASSHTGLNTEAFF
TRBD1 | TRBJ2-7 | TRBV25-1 | many | TGTGCCAGCAGTGATCGACAGGGACGAGACGAGCAGTACTTC | CASSDRQGRDEQYF
NA | TRBJ1-2 | TRBV30 | NA | TGTGCCTGGAGTGTCGCACAGGGCGGGAAATACTATGGCTACACCTTC | CAWSVAQGGKYYGYTF
NA | TRBJ2-3 | TRBV15 | many | TGTGCCACCAGCAGAGGGCCGGGCACAGATACGCAGTATTTT | CATSRGPGTDTQYF
NA | TRBJ2-2 | TRBV20-1 | few | TGCAGTGCTCGGCCGGGACTCATTAACACCGGGGAGCTGTTTTTT | CSARPGLINTGELFF
NA | TRBJ2-3 | TRBV28 | many | TGTGCCAGCAGTCTCTTACGAGGGGAGCGGAAGGATACGCAGTATTTT | CASSLLRGERKDTQYF
NA | TRBJ2-1 | TRBV6-4 | many | TGTGCCAGCAGTGACGCCCCCCGAGGCTCCTACAATGAGCAGTTCTTC | CASSDAPRGSYNEQFF
NA | TRBJ1-1 | TRBV5-1 | NA | TGCGCCAGCAGCTTGGCCGAGGGCATGAACACTGAAGCTTTCTTT | CASSLAEGMNTEAFF
NA | TRBJ1-2 | TRBV7-8 | few | TGTGCCAGCAGCTCCAGGGACGGCCTTATCTATGGCTACACCTTC | CASSSRDGLIYGYTF
NA | TRBJ2-1 | TRBV7-2 | NA | TGTGCCAGCAGCTTAGCCGGCGGGGTCAATTACAATGAGCAGTTCTTC | CASSLAGGVNYNEQFF
NA | TRBJ2-2 | TRBV10-1 | few | TGCGCCAGCAGTGAGTCAGTAGCGTTCGACACCGGGGAGCTGTTTTTT | CASSESVAFDTGELFF
TRBD2 | TRBJ2-3 | TRBV20-1 | few | TGCAGTGCTAGAGAACCCGGGACTAGCGCCGATACGCAGTATTTT | CSAREPGTSADTQYF
TRBD1 | TRBJ1-6 | TRBV5-1 | once | TGCGCCAGCAGCCCGATGACGACAGGGGGCCTCTATAATTCACCCCTCCACTTT | CASSPMTTGGLYNSPLHF
NA | TRBJ2-1 | TRBV9 | NA | TGTGCCAGCAGCGGGAGTGGTAATGAGCAGTTCTTC | CASSGSGNEQFF
NA | TRBJ1-1 | TRBV29-1 | NA | TGCAGCGTTTGGGGCGTCCTTTCCTCGAACACTGAAGCTTTCTTT | CSVWGVLSSNTEAFF
NA | TRBJ2-3 | TRBV7-8 | many | TGTGCCAGCAGTGATCGGAAACCGGGCACAGATACGCAGTATTTT | CASSDRKPGTDTQYF
NA | TRBJ1-1 | TRBV4-1 | once | TGCGCCAGCAGCCAGAGGGTATCGAACACTGAAGCTTTCTTT | CASSQRVSNTEAFF
TRBD2 | TRBJ2-1 | TRBV7-2 | few | TGTGCCAGCAGCCCTCGGCAAGGGACTAGCGGAAATTACAATGAGCAGTTCTTC | CASSPRQGTSGNYNEQFF
NA | TRBJ2-2 | TRBV6-1 | NA | TGTGCCAGCATATGGAAGTCTCCAGGGAACACCGGGGAGCTGTTTTTT | CASIWKSPGNTGELFF
TRBD2 | TRBJ2-7 | TRBV6-2/TRBV6-3 | NA | TGTGCCAGCAGTCCCCGGGGGGTCAATGAGCAGTACTTC | CASSPRGVNEQYF
NA | TRBJ1-1 | TRBV19 | NA | TGTGCCAGTAGTTTTCACAGGGAAATGAACACTGAAGCTTTCTTT | CASSFHREMNTEAFF
NA | TRBJ2-3 | TRBV10-1 | NA | TGCGCCAGCAGTGAGTCGTACAGTGGTAGCACAGATACGCAGTATTTT | CASSESYSGSTDTQYF
TRBD2 | TRBJ2-7 | TRBV6-9 | few | TGTGCCGGCAGTTATAACGGGACTAGCGGCAACGAGCAGTACTTC | CAGSYNGTSGNEQYF